The 16 T cell receptor beta chains listed next were all sequenced from one sample in a study of TIL therapy for anti-PD-1-resistant metastatic lung cancer. The libraries were made with immunoSEQ v3. Using immunoSEQ multiplex PCR, the repertoire was profiled, and TCRdb retains in-frame clones only, with some absent. The table lists about 95,000 clones, about three fifths of them singletons. The time point is: pre-treatment sample, taken before nivolumab and TIL therapy. Pleural nodules or supraclavicular lymph nodes made up most of the excised metastases sampled. The starting material was tumor tissue, obtained at baseline. These receptors all stem from a person aged 25 to 85 with non-small cell lung cancer.

The genes are TRBV6-5 and TRBJ2-2, with D possibly being TRBD2 (5 bases). Germline values: CDR1 MNHEY, CDR2 SVGAGI. Trimming cost V 6 bases and J 3 bases, with 8 bases left between them. This CDR3 is 13 amino acids long. The CDR3 DNA follows: TGTGCCAGCAGCCCGGGGTACACCGGGGAGCTGTTTTTT. Protein product: CASSPGYTGELFF.

A note on this clone: One end of the junction does not line up with germline, which may come from a read error. The genes are TRBV12-3 or TRBV12-4 and TRBJ2-7; possibly TRBD1 for D (6 bases). CDR3 length: 12 residues. This CDR3 reads CASSTTGNKFDF. The CDR3 region has the DNA TGTGCCAGCAGTACTACAGGGAATAAGTTCGACTTC.

This clone was detected a few times. The chain uses TRBV15 and TRBJ1-1; weak D call: TRBD1 (6 bases). The CDR3 sequence is 15 residues long. Germline CDR1 is LNHNV and CDR2 is YYDKDF (reference sequence). V lost 3 bases, J lost 1 base, and 12 bases lay in between. The DNA of the CDR3 is TGTGCCACCAGCAGGAGGGGGACCGGGAACACTGAAGCTTTCTTT. Residues: CATSRRGTGNTEAFF.

This sequence joins TRBV7-9 and TRBJ2-4; possible D gene TRBD2, 5 bases. Germline V gene sequence: CDR1 SEHNR, CDR2 FQNEAQ (reference sequence). Trimming shortened V by 5 bases and J by 6 bases, and 14 bases separated the two germline ends. CDR3 length: 14 residues. CDR3 in DNA: TGTGCCAGCAGCCCTCGCACTAGTAGAAACATTCAGTACTTC. This sequence encodes CASSPRTSRNIQYF.

This clone is termed medium-sized (0.01 to 0.1%). The chain links TRBV5-1 to TRBJ1-2; TRBD1 is a possible D gene (6 bases). V lost 2 bases and J 2 bases, leaving 7 bases between the germline ends. The CDR3 has 13 residues. Germline CDR1 SGHRS, CDR2 YFSETQ. The CDR3 loop reads CASSLQGNYGYTF. In DNA, the CDR3 is TGCGCCAGCAGCTTACAGGGAAACTATGGCTACACCTTC.

V is TRBV27 and J is TRBJ2-3, with 11 bases lining up with TRBD2. Germline-derived CDR1 and CDR2 are MNHEY and SMNVEV (reference sequence). CDR3 length: 15 amino acids. V was clipped by 6 bases and J by 5 bases; unmatched bases: 7. The DNA of the CDR3 is TGTGCCAGCAGCTTTAGCGGGAGGGCCGGAGATACGCAGTATTTT. It yields the protein CASSFSGRAGDTQYF.

The chain couples TRBV6-6 to TRBJ2-7, with 16 bases matching TRBD2. The CDR3 has 15 amino acids. The germline CDR1 and CDR2 sequences are MNHNY and SVGAGI (reference sequence). The V gene end was trimmed by 6 bases and the J gene end by 6 bases; junction bases not matched to a gene: 5. The DNA of the CDR3 is TGTGCCAGCAGCACGGGACTAGCGGGAGGGGCCGAGCAGTACTTC. It specifies CASSTGLAGGAEQYF.

The chain recombines TRBV25-1 with TRBJ1-1, with D uncertain. The CDR3 has 12 residues. Germline assignment: CDR1 MGHDK and CDR2 SYGVNS. The germline V and J ends were trimmed by 4 bases and 7 bases, with 10 bases remaining between them. Here the CDR3 reads CASSVNLLEAFF. DNA of the CDR3: TGTGCCAGCAGTGTCAATCTACTTGAAGCTTTCTTT.

This chain connects TRBV5-1 to TRBJ2-1, with 10 bases identical to TRBD2. The CDR3 extends over 16 amino acids. With V trimmed by 4 bases and J by 8 bases, 12 bases remained unmatched. Germline V gene lookup returns CDR1 SGHRS and CDR2 YFSETQ. The CDR3 reads CASSRGTSGISDEQFF. CDR3 DNA: TGCGCCAGCAGCCGGGGCACTAGCGGGATTTCGGATGAGCAGTTCTTC.

This sequence joins TRBV5-5 and TRBJ1-1; TRBD1 agrees at 7 bases. The ends lost 5 bases at V and 1 base at J; junction bases unmatched: 5. The CDR3 is made up of 14 amino acids. Germline CDR1 and CDR2: SGHKS and YYEKEE (reference sequence). The CDR3 region has the DNA TGTGCCAGCAGAACCGGACAGGCGAACACTGAAGCTTTCTTT. It yields the protein CASRTGQANTEAFF.

This clone showed up just a few times. CDR3 DNA: TGCGCCAGCAGCTTCAGAGGTGGGGGCACTGAAGCTTTCTTT. Protein sequence: CASSFRGGGTEAFF. J is TRBJ1-1 and V is TRBV5-1; TRBD1 might be the D (5 bases). CDR3 length: 14 amino acids. V lost 2 bases to trimming and J lost 4 bases, with 12 bases between them. Per germline, CDR1 SGHRS and CDR2 YFSETQ.

This clone was picked up one time. V usage is TRBV11-1 and J usage is TRBJ1-3; no clear D gene. Per the germline V gene, CDR1 is SGHAT and CDR2 is FQDESV (reference sequence). The CDR3 runs to 16 residues. Trimming pared 1 base from V and 2 bases from J, leaving 12 bases between. CDR3 sequence: CASSLEGAWTGNTIYF. CDR3 in DNA: TGTGCCAGCAGCTTAGAAGGCGCGTGGACTGGAAACACCATATATTTT.

This rearrangement joins TRBV5-6 to TRBJ2-2, with 10 bases lining up with TRBD1. CDR1 is SGHDT, CDR2 YYEEEE, per germline. The V gene end was trimmed by 3 bases and the J gene end by 3 bases; junction bases not matched to a gene: 5. There are 16 residues in the CDR3. DNA of the CDR3: TGTGCCAGCAGCTATACCGGGACAGGGGACACCGGGGAGCTGTTTTTT. Residues: CASSYTGTGDTGELFF.

This clone was counted at least ten times. This rearrangement joins TRBV29-1 to TRBJ2-2; perhaps TRBD2 as D (5 bases). Germline CDR1 and CDR2: SQVTM and ANQGSEA. The V gene lost 1 base and the J gene lost 4 bases, with 13 bases spanning the gap. CDR3 length equals 15 residues. The CDR3 loop reads CSVEVAWAGTGELFF. The CDR3 DNA sequence: TGCAGCGTTGAAGTAGCCTGGGCGGGCACCGGGGAGCTGTTTTTT.

The V and J genes are TRBV29-1 and TRBJ2-5; no definite D call. CDR1 is SQVTM and CDR2 is ANQGSEA in the germline V gene. This CDR3 comprises 15 residues. The V end lost 4 bases, the J end lost 0 bases, and 15 bases lay between the germline ends. The CDR3 region is CSVAVGWADQETQYF. DNA for the CDR3: TGCAGCGTTGCGGTCGGGTGGGCGGACCAAGAGACCCAGTACTTC.

V and J are TRBV27 and TRBJ1-3, with 7 bases fitting TRBD1. This CDR3 spans 20 amino acids. The V and J ends lost 5 bases and 0 bases, in that order; junction bases with no gene match: 19. Germline V gives CDR1 MNHEY, CDR2 SMNVEV (reference sequence). CDR3 amino acids: CASSPRFRGPDRFSGNTIYF. DNA for the CDR3: TGTGCCAGCAGTCCCAGATTTAGGGGGCCAGACCGTTTCTCTGGAAACACCATATATTTT.